What follows are 29 T cell receptor beta chains derived from one specimen sequenced in a study of cytomegalovirus exposure and HLA in healthy donors. Use of 60 Vbeta and 13 Jbeta primers characterized the PCR. Profiled with immunoSEQ multiplex PCR; TCRdb holds only in-frame clones, not every one. The sample lists 130,000 to 150,000 clones; around 78% were seen once. Sequenced material: PBMCs. The receptors stem from a man aged 35 to 55 in good health and CMV-seropositive.

The chain joins TRBV27 to TRBJ2-7; 10 bases are a match to TRBD2. The junction had 3 bases not matched to a gene; V was cut back by 4 bases and J by 3 bases. Germline V gene sequence: CDR1 MNHEY, CDR2 SMNVEV (reference sequence). The CDR3 extends over 14 amino acids. CDR3 nucleotide sequence: TGTGCCAGCAGTTCGAGCGGGGGGGTCTACGAGCAGTACTTC. Translation gives CASSSSGGVYEQYF.

The chain uses TRBV30 and TRBJ1-2; D is perhaps TRBD1 (6 bases). The CDR3 is 15 residues long. CDR1 and CDR2 (germline): GTSNPN, SVGIG (reference sequence). Trimming shortened V by 0 bases and J by 3 bases, and 14 bases separated the two germline ends. The CDR3 reads CAWSVKSQGHYGYTF. The CDR3 DNA is TGTGCCTGGAGTGTAAAGTCGCAGGGGCACTATGGCTACACCTTC.

The genes are TRBV6-5 and TRBJ2-7, with 9 nucleotides matching TRBD1. The junction had 8 bases not matched to a gene; V was cut back by 6 bases and J by 2 bases. The CDR3 contains 15 residues. The germline CDR1 and CDR2 sequences are MNHEY and SVGAGI. The CDR3 sequence is CASSQGGQGTYEQYF. The CDR3, as DNA: TGTGCCAGCAGCCAGGGGGGACAGGGCACCTACGAGCAGTACTTC.

The CDR3 DNA sequence: TGCGCCAGCAGCCAAGATCGCAGGGTCGTCGGGGAGCTGTTTTTT. Translated: CASSQDRRVVGELFF. The chain combines TRBV4-1 with TRBJ2-2; possible D gene TRBD1, 5 bases. The CDR3 consists of 15 residues. The germline V and J ends were trimmed by 0 bases and 7 bases, with 12 bases remaining between them. Germline assignment: CDR1 MGHRA and CDR2 YSYEKL.

The chain is built from TRBV5-4 and TRBJ2-7; 8 nucleotides agree with TRBD1. Germline V gene data show CDR1 as SGHNT and CDR2 as YYREEE (reference sequence). The CDR3 extends over 18 amino acids. The V and J ends lost 1 base and 3 bases, in that order; junction bases with no gene match: 15. This chain's CDR3 is CASSLKLSRDRSIYEQYF. CDR3 nucleotide sequence: TGTGCCAGCAGCTTGAAGTTGAGCCGGGACAGGTCAATCTACGAGCAGTACTTC.

J is TRBJ1-1 and V is TRBV7-9; 8 bases align to TRBD1. CDR1 SEHNR and CDR2 FQNEAQ come from the germline V gene (reference sequence). The CDR3 consists of 15 residues. Trimming at V came to 5 bases and at J to 3 bases, leaving 8 bases not matched to a gene. In DNA, the CDR3 is TGTGCCAGCAGCCCGACGGACAGGGCGGACACTGAAGCTTTCTTT. Translation: CASSPTDRADTEAFF.

The J gene is TRBJ2-7, the V gene TRBV5-8; D may be TRBD2 (5 bases). The CDR3 has 14 amino acids. V was clipped by 5 bases and J by 2 bases, with 14 bases between them. Germline CDR1 and CDR2: SGHTS and YDEGEE. CDR3 region: CASRRVKGPYEQYF. CDR3 nucleotides: TGTGCCAGCAGGAGGGTGAAGGGCCCCTACGAGCAGTACTTC.

The V and J genes are TRBV2 and TRBJ1-1, with TRBD1 identical over 7 bases. CDR3 length equals 14 residues. The germline CDR1 and CDR2 sequences are SNHLY and FYNNEI. J gave up 1 base and V 3 bases, and 2 bases lay outside the gene matches. CDR3 nucleotide sequence: TGTGCCAGCAGTGACAACAGGGGGAACACTGAAGCTTTCTTT. Its protein product is CASSDNRGNTEAFF.

This rearrangement joins TRBV19 to TRBJ1-2, with a tentative D call TRBD1 (5 bases). CDR3 size: 15 residues. The germline V and J ends were trimmed by 6 bases and 3 bases, with 17 bases remaining between them. In germline, CDR1 is LNHDA, CDR2 SQIVND (reference sequence). CDR3 nucleotide sequence: TGTGCCAGTAGGGTAATTGGGGGGACGGACTATGGCTACACCTTC. It encodes CASRVIGGTDYGYTF.

This rearrangement joins TRBV27 to TRBJ1-1; D gene unclear. The germline CDR1 and CDR2 sequences are MNHEY and SMNVEV (reference sequence). CDR3 length: 15 amino acids. The V end lost 5 bases, the J end lost 5 bases, and 18 bases lay between the germline ends. The CDR3 DNA reads as TGTGCCAGCAGTCGGCGGGTTGCGGGGATAACTGAAGCTTTCTTT. Amino acids: CASSRRVAGITEAFF.

The chain recombines TRBV19 with TRBJ2-7, with D possibly matching TRBD2 (6 bases). V lost 1 base and J 2 bases, leaving 12 bases between the germline ends. CDR1 and CDR2 from the germline V gene are LNHDA and SQIVND (reference sequence). There are 15 residues in the CDR3. The CDR3 nucleotides are TGTGCCAGTAGTATAGCGGCTAGCGATACCTACGAGCAGTACTTC. Translation gives CASSIAASDTYEQYF.

The sample holds one count of this clone. The genes are TRBV28 and TRBJ1-2, with 8 bases matching TRBD1. The CDR3 totals 16 residues. After removal of 3 bases from V and 4 bases from J, the junction contained 10 bases not matched to a gene. Germline V CDR1 and CDR2: MDHEN, SYDVKM. CDR3 sequence (DNA): TGTGCCAGCAGTTTCCGGGGACAGGCTGGGAGCTATGGCTACACCTTC. Protein sequence: CASSFRGQAGSYGYTF.

The rearrangement uses TRBV30 and TRBJ2-3, with 10 bases that match TRBD1. V dropped 4 bases and J dropped 6; count of bases not matched to a gene: 10. The CDR3 contains 15 residues. Per the germline V gene, CDR1 is GTSNPN and CDR2 is SVGIG (reference sequence). The CDR3 loop reads CAWTYRDRGPDTQYF. The DNA for the CDR3 is TGTGCCTGGACCTACCGGGACAGGGGACCCGATACGCAGTATTTT.

V and J are TRBV20-1 and TRBJ2-5; D gene uncertain. The germline V gene encodes CDR1 DFQATT and CDR2 SNEGSKA (reference sequence). V was pared by 6 bases and J by 7 bases, with 12 bases between. This CDR3 is 11 amino acids long. The CDR3 region is CSAPLQATQYF. The CDR3 nucleotides read TGCAGTGCACCGCTCCAGGCGACCCAGTACTTC.

The chain joins TRBV11-3 to TRBJ1-1; no clear D gene. V was shortened by 1 base and J by 8 bases, with 17 bases between the two germline ends. CDR3 length: 15 residues. Germline V CDR1 and CDR2: SGHNT, YENEEA. The CDR3 bases are TGTGCCAGCAGCTTAGGAGAGACGCTCGGGATAGAAGCTTTCTTT. Its translation: CASSLGETLGIEAFF.

The V and J genes are TRBV28 and TRBJ2-7; possible D gene TRBD2, 6 bases. V was pared by 1 base and J by 2 bases, with 12 bases between. Germline CDR1 MDHEN, CDR2 SYDVKM. This CDR3 spans 15 amino acids. The CDR3 protein is CASSLFGGRTYEQYF. The CDR3 DNA follows: TGTGCCAGCAGTTTATTCGGTGGGAGGACCTACGAGCAGTACTTC.

This clone was seen only once. V usage is TRBV6-5 and J usage is TRBJ1-2, with TRBD1 matching over 12 bases. The CDR3 sequence is 14 residues long. Per the germline V gene, CDR1 is MNHEY and CDR2 is SVGAGI. After removal of 5 bases from V and 8 bases from J, the junction contained 6 bases not matched to a gene. The CDR3, as DNA: TGTGCCAGCAGTCTGGGACAGGGGGCAGGGGGCTACACCTTC. Amino acids: CASSLGQGAGGYTF.

The V call is TRBV13, the J call TRBJ2-2, with D uncertain. Germline V gives CDR1 PRHDT, CDR2 FYEKMQ (reference sequence). Between the trimmed V and J ends, which lost 2 bases and 0 bases, there was a span of 10 bases. This CDR3 region has 16 residues. The CDR3 protein is CASSLRVGTNTGELFF. In nucleotides, the CDR3 is TGTGCCAGCAGCTTACGGGTCGGCACGAACACCGGGGAGCTGTTTTTT.

The rearrangement links TRBV5-1 to TRBJ2-5, with D possibly TRBD2 on 5 matching bases. CDR1 SGHRS and CDR2 YFSETQ come from the germline V gene. This CDR3 contains 14 residues. Trimming pared 3 bases from V and 4 bases from J, leaving 13 bases between. CDR3 loop: CASSWSGERETQYF. For the CDR3, the DNA is TGCGCCAGCAGCTGGAGCGGTGAGCGAGAGACCCAGTACTTC.

CDR3 coding DNA: TGTGCCAGCAGCTTTGACAGGGTGAGGACTGAAGCTTTCTTT. It is translated as CASSFDRVRTEAFF. V usage is TRBV5-4 and J usage is TRBJ1-1, with 7 bases lining up with TRBD1. Germline V gives CDR1 SGHNT, CDR2 YYREEE (reference sequence). Trimming at V came to 2 bases and at J to 5 bases, leaving 6 bases not matched to a gene. The CDR3 totals 14 residues. Looking up the rest from reference TRBV5-4 and TRBJ1-1 gives the full variable domain: ETGVTQSPTHLIKTRGQQVTLRCSSQSGHNTVSWYQQALGQGPQFIFQYYREEENGRGNFPPRFSGLQFPNYSSELNVNALELDDSALYLCASSFDRVRTEAFFGQGTRLTVV.

The genes are TRBV7-3 and TRBJ2-2, with 9 bases lining up with TRBD1. The CDR3 is 16 amino acids. In germline, CDR1 is SGHTA, CDR2 FQGTGA. V dropped 4 bases and J dropped 6; count of bases not matched to a gene: 9. CDR3 sequence (DNA): TGTGCCAGCAGCTCGTACAGGGGGCGCGAATCCGGGGAGCTGTTTTTT. As protein: CASSSYRGRESGELFF.

The rearrangement uses TRBV6-5 and TRBJ1-1; tentatively, D is TRBD1 (5 bases). Germline CDR1 reads MNHEY; CDR2 reads SVGAGI. The CDR3 totals 13 residues. The V gene lost 6 bases and the J gene lost 3 bases, with 11 bases spanning the gap. CDR3 region: CASRTAGHTEAFF. The CDR3 DNA is TGTGCCAGCAGGACAGCGGGGCACACTGAAGCTTTCTTT.

This chain connects TRBV9 to TRBJ2-1; 8 bases align to TRBD2. Losses at the gene ends were 6 bases for V and 1 base for J; bases not matched to a gene: 6. Germline CDR1 and CDR2: SGDLS and YYNGEE. CDR3 length: 15 residues. This chain's CDR3 is CASNPAGASYNEQFF. The CDR3 DNA reads TGTGCCAGCAACCCAGCGGGGGCTTCCTACAATGAGCAGTTCTTC. The full variable domain, with the rest looked up from reference TRBV9 and TRBJ2-1, is DSGVTQTPKHLITATGQRVTLRCSPRSGDLSVYWYQQSLDQGLQFLIQYYNGEERAKGNILERFSAQQFPDLHSELNLSSLELGDSALYFCASNPAGASYNEQFFGPGTRLTVL.

The rearrangement joins TRBV6-4 to TRBJ1-1; D unclear. V was trimmed by 2 bases and J by 4 bases, leaving 8 bases between them. Germline V lookup: CDR1 MRHNA, CDR2 SNTAGT. CDR3 length equals 13 residues. In DNA, the CDR3 is TGTGCCAGCAGTGACGAGAGTGTCACTGAAGCTTTCTTT. Encoded protein: CASSDESVTEAFF.

This chain uses TRBV11-2 with TRBJ2-1, with a possible D match to TRBD2 (6 bases). Deletions cut 1 base from V and 6 bases from J, with 10 bases between. CDR1 is SGHAT and CDR2 is FQNNGV in the germline V gene. The CDR3 is made up of 14 amino acids. Here the CDR3 reads CASSLGSTSNEQFF. DNA of the CDR3: TGTGCCAGCAGCTTAGGTTCGACTAGCAATGAGCAGTTCTTC.

About this clone: Mismatch with germline at one junction end may stem from a read error. Other nucleotide sequences in the sample specify the same CDR3. The chain couples TRBV9 to TRBJ1-2; 9 bases match TRBD1. The germline gives CDR1 SGDLS, CDR2 YYNGEE. The CDR3 is 15 amino acids. The DNA for the CDR3 is TGTGCCAGCAGCGTAGTCGGGGGACAGGGTGTAGGCTACACTTTC. This encodes CASSVVGGQGVGYTF.

The chain combines TRBV5-1 with TRBJ2-5; a possible D gene is TRBD1 (6 bases). This CDR3 is built from 12 residues. From germline, CDR1 is SGHRS and CDR2 YFSETQ. V was pared by 4 bases and J by 7 bases, with 11 bases between. The CDR3 DNA reads as TGCGCCAGCAGCCGCCAAGGGGGGACCCAGTACTTC. Translating it yields CASSRQGGTQYF.

The chain joins TRBV27 to TRBJ2-2; 7 nucleotides agree with TRBD1. The length of the CDR3 is 17 residues. Germline CDR1 is MNHEY and CDR2 is SMNVEV (reference sequence). With V trimmed by 5 bases and J by 1 base, 10 bases remained unmatched. The CDR3 is CASSLTPTGRNTGELFF. Here the CDR3 DNA reads TGTGCCAGCAGTCTCACCCCGACAGGGAGGAACACCGGGGAGCTGTTTTTT.

The chain carries TRBV28 and TRBJ2-3; D uncertain. The CDR3 has 13 amino acids. Per the germline V gene, CDR1 is MDHEN and CDR2 is SYDVKM. The V end lost 5 bases, the J end lost 0 bases, and 6 bases lay between the germline ends. The CDR3 region is CASSTTSTDTQYF. The CDR3 coding sequence is TGTGCCAGCAGTACGACTAGCACAGATACGCAGTATTTT.